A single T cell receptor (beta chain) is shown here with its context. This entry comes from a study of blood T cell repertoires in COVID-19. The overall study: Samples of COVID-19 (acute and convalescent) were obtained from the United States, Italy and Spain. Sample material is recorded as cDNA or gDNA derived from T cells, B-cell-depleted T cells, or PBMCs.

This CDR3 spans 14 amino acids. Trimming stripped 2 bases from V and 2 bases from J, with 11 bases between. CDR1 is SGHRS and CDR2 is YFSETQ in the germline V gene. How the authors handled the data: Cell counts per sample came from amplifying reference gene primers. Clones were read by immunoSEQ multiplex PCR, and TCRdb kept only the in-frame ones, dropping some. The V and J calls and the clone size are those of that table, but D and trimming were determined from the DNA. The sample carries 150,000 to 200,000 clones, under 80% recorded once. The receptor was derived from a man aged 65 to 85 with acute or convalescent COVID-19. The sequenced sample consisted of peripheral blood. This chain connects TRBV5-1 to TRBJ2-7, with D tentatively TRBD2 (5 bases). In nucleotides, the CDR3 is TGCGCCAGCAGCTTTAGCGAAGGAACCTACGAGCAGTACTTC. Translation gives CASSFSEGTYEQYF.